The rows below give T cell receptor beta chains drawn from one sample of a study of early T cells in non-severe SARS-CoV-2 infection. TCRdb recomputed calls from the 5' RACE reads with MiXCR, one row per CDR3 protein. The data show about 67,000 distinct CDR3 sequences, 9.5% to 13% seen once. The sequenced sample consisted of whole blood. These receptors were obtained from an adult who was a healthcare worker with PCR-confirmed SARS-CoV-2 infection or an uninfected control (not recorded which). Both conserved end residues are part of each CDR3. A D gene is named only where the DNA matches it firmly. Clone sizes are given selectively: once, few, many, or a class where the clone is expanded.

v_gene	j_gene	len	d_gene	abundance	CDR3nt	CDR3aa
TRBV5-1	TRBJ2-7	12	.	few	TGCGCCAGCAGCAGGGACGGTTACGAGCAGTACTTC	CASSRDGYEQYF
TRBV7-9	TRBJ1-1	17	TRBD1	many	TGTGCCAGCAGCTTAGGCCGAACAGGGGGCTTGGACACTGAAGCTTTCTTT	CASSLGRTGGLDTEAFF
TRBV28	TRBJ2-7	15	.	.	TGTGCCAGCAGGTCGGACAGCGCGTCTTGGTACGAGCAGTACTTC	CASRSDSASWYEQYF
TRBV7-2	TRBJ2-5	14	TRBD2	many	TGTGCCAGCAGCTCTAGCGGGGGGGCGACGACCCAGTACTTC	CASSSSGGATTQYF
TRBV5-1	TRBJ2-1	16	TRBD2	many	TGCGCCAGCAGCTTGGGCAGCGGGGGCCTTTACAATGAGCAGTTCTTC	CASSLGSGGLYNEQFF
TRBV27	TRBJ2-7	13	.	.	TGTGCCAGCAGTTTATCGTACCCCTACGAGCAGTACTTC	CASSLSYPYEQYF
TRBV20-1	TRBJ1-1	17	TRBD1	few	TGCAGTGCTAGTGATCCTCGGGACAGCCGACTGAACACTGAAGCTTTCTTT	CSASDPRDSRLNTEAFF
TRBV30	TRBJ1-4	13	.	many	TGTGCCTGGACGGCAGGACTGGGTGAAAAACTGTTTTTT	CAWTAGLGEKLFF
TRBV19	TRBJ2-7	15	TRBD2	.	TGTGCCAGTAGTACCGCACGGGGGGGGCGCGGCGAGCAGTACTTC	CASSTARGGRGEQYF
TRBV6-2/TRBV6-3	TRBJ1-1	14	.	many	TGTGCCAGCAGTTCAGCCCAGGGATACACTGAAGCTTTCTTT	CASSSAQGYTEAFF
TRBV5-1	TRBJ2-7	12	.	many	TGCGCCAGCAGCCTCTCCTCCTACGAGCAGTACTTC	CASSLSSYEQYF
TRBV7-2	TRBJ1-1	15	.	.	TGTGCCAGCAGCTTAGCGCTGGCAGGGAACACTGAAGCTTTCTTT	CASSLALAGNTEAFF
TRBV4-1	TRBJ1-2	15	.	.	TGCGCCAGCAGCCAAGGGAGGTACGGCGACTATGGCTACACCTTC	CASSQGRYGDYGYTF
TRBV9	TRBJ2-3	13	.	many	TGTGCCAGCAGCGTCCTTCAGGAAGATACGCAGTATTTT	CASSVLQEDTQYF
TRBV29-1	TRBJ1-1	12	.	.	TGCAGCGCTGACCGGTACGAGACTGAAGCTTTCTTT	CSADRYETEAFF
TRBV7-9	TRBJ1-2	11	.	many	TGTGCCAGCAGCTTAGACTATGGCTACACCTTC	CASSLDYGYTF
TRBV6-6	TRBJ1-4	15	TRBD1	few	TGTGCCAGCAGTTACTCGGGACAGGGTGGTGAAAAACTGTTTTTT	CASSYSGQGGEKLFF
TRBV7-2	TRBJ2-1	14	.	few	TGTGCCAGCAGCTTAGCATCAGGGAACAATGAGCAGTTCTTC	CASSLASGNNEQFF
TRBV20-1	TRBJ2-2	14	.	.	TGCAGTGCTAGGGCGGGACAGAACACCGGGGAGCTGTTTTTT	CSARAGQNTGELFF
TRBV4-2	TRBJ2-3	15	.	few	TGTGCCAGCAGCCAAGAGCAGACTAGCACAGATACGCAGTATTTT	CASSQEQTSTDTQYF
TRBV27	TRBJ2-2	17	TRBD2	many	TGTGCCAGCAGAGCACTAGCGGGAGGACCGAACACCGGGGAGCTGTTTTTT	CASRALAGGPNTGELFF
TRBV29-1	TRBJ2-5	14	.	many	TGCAGCGTCCCTAGAGGTAGCGGCCAAGAGACCCAGTACTTC	CSVPRGSGQETQYF